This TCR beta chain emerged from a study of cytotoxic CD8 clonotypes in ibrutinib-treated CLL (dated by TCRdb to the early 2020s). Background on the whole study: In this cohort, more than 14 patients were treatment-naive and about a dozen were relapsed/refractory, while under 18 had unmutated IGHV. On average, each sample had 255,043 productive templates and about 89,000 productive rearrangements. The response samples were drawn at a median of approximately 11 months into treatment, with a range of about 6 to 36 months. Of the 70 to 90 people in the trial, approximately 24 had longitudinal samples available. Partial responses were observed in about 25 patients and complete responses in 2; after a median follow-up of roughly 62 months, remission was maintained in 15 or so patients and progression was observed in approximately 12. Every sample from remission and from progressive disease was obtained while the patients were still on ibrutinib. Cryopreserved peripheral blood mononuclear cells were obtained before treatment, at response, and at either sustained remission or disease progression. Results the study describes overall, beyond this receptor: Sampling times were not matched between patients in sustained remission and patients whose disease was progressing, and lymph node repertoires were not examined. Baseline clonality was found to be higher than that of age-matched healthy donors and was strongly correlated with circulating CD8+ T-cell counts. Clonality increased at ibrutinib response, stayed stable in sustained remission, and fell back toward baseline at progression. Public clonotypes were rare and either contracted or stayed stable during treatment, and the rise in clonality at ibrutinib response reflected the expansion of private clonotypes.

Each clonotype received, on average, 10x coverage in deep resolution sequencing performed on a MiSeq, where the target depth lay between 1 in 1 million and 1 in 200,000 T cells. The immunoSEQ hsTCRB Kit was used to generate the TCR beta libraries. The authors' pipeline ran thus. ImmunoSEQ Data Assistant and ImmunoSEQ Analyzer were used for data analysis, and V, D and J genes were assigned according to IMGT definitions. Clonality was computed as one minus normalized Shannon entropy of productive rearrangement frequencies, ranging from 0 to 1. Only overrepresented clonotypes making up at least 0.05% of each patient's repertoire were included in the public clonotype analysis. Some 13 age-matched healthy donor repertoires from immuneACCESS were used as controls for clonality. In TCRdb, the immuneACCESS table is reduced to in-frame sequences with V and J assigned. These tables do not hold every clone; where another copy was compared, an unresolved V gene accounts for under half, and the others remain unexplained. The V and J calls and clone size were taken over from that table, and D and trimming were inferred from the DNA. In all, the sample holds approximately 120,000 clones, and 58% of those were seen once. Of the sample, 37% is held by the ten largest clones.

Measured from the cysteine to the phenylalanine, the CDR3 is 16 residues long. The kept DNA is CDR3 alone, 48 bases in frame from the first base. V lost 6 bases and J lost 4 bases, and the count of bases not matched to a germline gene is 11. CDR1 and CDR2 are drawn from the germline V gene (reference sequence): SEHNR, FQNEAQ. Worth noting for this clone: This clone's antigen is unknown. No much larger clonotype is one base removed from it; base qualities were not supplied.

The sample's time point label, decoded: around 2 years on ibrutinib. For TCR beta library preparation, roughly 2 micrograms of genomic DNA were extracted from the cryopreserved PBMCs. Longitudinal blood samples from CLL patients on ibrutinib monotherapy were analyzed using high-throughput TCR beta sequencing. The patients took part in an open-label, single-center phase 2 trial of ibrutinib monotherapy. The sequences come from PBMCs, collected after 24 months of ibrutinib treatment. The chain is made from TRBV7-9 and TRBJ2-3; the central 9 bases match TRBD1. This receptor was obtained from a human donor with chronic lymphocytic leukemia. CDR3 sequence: CASRESGTGSPDTQYF. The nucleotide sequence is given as TGTGCCAGCAGGGAGTCCGGGACAGGGTCCCCAGATACGCAGTATTTT.